This T cell receptor beta chain is drawn from a study of blood T cell repertoires in COVID-19 (dated by TCRdb to the early 2020s). In terms of the full investigation: Samples covering the acute and convalescent phases of COVID-19 were provided by collaborators in the United States, Italy and Spain. The material from the prospective study consisted of cDNA or gDNA derived from T cells, B-cell-depleted T cells, or PBMCs. Deeply sampled blood TCRbeta repertoires from subjects exposed to, actively infected with, or recovered from COVID-19 were included in the dataset. The repertoires were released in a freely available public database intended as a resource for research on the immune response to SARS-CoV-2. The samples were drawn from two sources: the first 160 participants of the ongoing ImmuneRACE study, and over 1,000 subjects contributed by 6 global collaborators. Sample metadata almost always included a de-identified subject ID, COVID-19 status, age in years and sex. HLA class I and class II types, where available, came from metadata supplied by the sample provider rather than from assay-based typing.

Another Seattle source contributed samples from volunteer blood donors who had recovered from COVID-19. Collaborating institutions collected whole blood in K2EDTA tubes following their own protocols. For TCRbeta analysis, collaborators shipped samples as frozen whole blood, isolated PBMCs, or DNA extracted from either of those sample types. Overall study results and their limits: The quantity of clinical and demographic metadata differed by source and by participant and was supplied without curation.

TCRbeta CDR3 regions were amplified from genomic DNA using the immunoSEQ Assay, a bias-controlled multiplex PCR. In the paper's pipeline: The number of nucleated cells in each sample was estimated by amplification of reference gene primers within the assay. Sequence reads were collapsed and filtered to measure the absolute abundance of every unique TCRbeta CDR3 rearrangement. For each sample, productive Simpson clonality was calculated as the square root of Simpson's diversity index over productive rearrangements. In its TCRdb copy, this immuneACCESS table keeps in-frame sequences only and misses some clones. Where compared with another copy, unresolved V genes explain less than half of these, and the others have no known cause. From that table come the V and J calls and clone size; the DNA was used to work out D and trimming. The sample table lists approximately 250,000 clones, around 80% of them with a count of one. Jointly, the top ten make up more than 1.2% of the sample.

Details on this clone: There is no known antigen for this receptor. There are no base qualities to consult, and no much larger clone falls within one base.

Its CDR3 holds 15 amino acids, cysteine through phenylalanine. Just CDR3 DNA is preserved here, 45 bases in frame from base 1. Trimming at the junction amounts to 5 bases on V and 5 bases on J, and the germline ends lie 16 bases apart. Via the germline V gene, CDR1 is ENHRY and CDR2 SYGVKD. This sequence uses TRBV10-3 and TRBJ2-4; perhaps TRBD1 is the D gene, with 8 bases matching. The sample taken for sequencing was peripheral blood. This clonotype originated in a woman in her 40s who had recovered from COVID-19. For the CDR3, the sequence is CAISHRGGIENIQYF. The bases read TGTGCCATCAGTCACAGGGGGGGGATTGAAAACATTCAGTACTTC.